This T cell receptor (beta chain) was profiled in a study of blood T cell repertoires in COVID-19. Study overall: Both acute and convalescent COVID-19 samples were obtained from the United States, Italy and Spain. T cells, B-cell-depleted T cells, or PBMCs supplied cDNA or gDNA.

In the original analysis: Amplifying reference gene primers gave estimates of nucleated cell counts. Profiled with immunoSEQ multiplex PCR; TCRdb holds only in-frame clones, not every one. V, J and clone size were drawn from that table, and D and trimming were deduced from the DNA. The data contain roughly 140,000 clones, 65% to 85% of them singletons. V lost 2 bases to trimming and J lost 7 bases, with 14 bases between them. CDR3 size: 14 residues. CDR1 is LGHNT, CDR2 FRNRAP, per germline. The TCR comes from a human donor in a cohort sampled during active COVID-19. The sample taken for sequencing was peripheral blood. The J gene is TRBJ1-1, the V gene TRBV12-5; D is perhaps TRBD1 (5 bases). Here the CDR3 reads CASGLSGAIGEAFF. In nucleotides, the CDR3 is TGTGCTAGTGGTTTGAGCGGGGCCATCGGTGAAGCTTTCTTT.